The 16 T cell receptor beta chains below were found in one sample sequenced in a study of OX40 agonist ivuxolimab in advanced cancers. Sequenced by immunoSEQ multiplex PCR; TCRdb stores in-frame clones only, minus some. The sample contains under 85,000 clones, 86% of which appear only once. This sample comprised CD4+ or CD8+ T cells sorted from blood, obtained in a trial of the OX40 agonist ivuxolimab. The receptors shown here come from an adult with an advanced solid tumor such as melanoma, head and neck, liver or kidney cancer.

The chain recombines TRBV30 with TRBJ1-2; D is uncertain. Trimming shortened V by 0 bases and J by 8 bases, and 16 bases separated the two germline ends. CDR1 and CDR2 from the germline V gene are GTSNPN and SVGIG (reference sequence). The CDR3 is 14 residues long. The CDR3 here is CAWSVLRGREGYTF. CDR3 sequence (DNA): TGTGCCTGGAGTGTACTCCGGGGTCGCGAGGGCTACACCTTC.

J is TRBJ1-1 and V is TRBV7-3; no clear D gene. CDR1 and CDR2 from the germline V gene are SGHTA and FQGTGA. This CDR3 has 15 amino acids. V dropped 1 base and J dropped 0 bases, with 9 bases sitting between them. CDR3 in DNA: TGTGCCAGCAGCTTAAAGCAGGTCCTGAACACTGAAGCTTTCTTT. Translation: CASSLKQVLNTEAFF.

Written as DNA, the CDR3 is TGTGCCAGCAGCTTAGGGGTTGGCCCCTACGAGCAGTACTTC. The encoded protein is CASSLGVGPYEQYF. The rearrangement joins TRBV7-9 to TRBJ2-7, with D hard to call. Trimming stripped 1 base from V and 2 bases from J, with 9 bases between. The CDR3 covers 14 residues. Germline V gene data show CDR1 as SEHNR and CDR2 as FQNEAQ (reference sequence).

Comments on this clone: At one end the junction does not follow the germline gene, possibly because of a read error. This chain links TRBV5-5 with TRBJ1-5; D uncertain. Germline V gene sequence: CDR1 SGHKS, CDR2 YYEKEE (reference sequence). The CDR3 has 14 amino acids. CDR3 in DNA: TGTGCCAGCAGCTTAGAAGGGTTCCCTCAGCCCCAACATTTT. As protein: CASSLEGFPQPQHF.

This clone appeared a single time. Other nucleotide sequences from this sample produce the same CDR3. J is TRBJ2-3 and V is TRBV7-2, with D unresolved. Germline V CDR1 and CDR2: SGHTA, FQGNSA. The CDR3 sequence is 11 residues long. The V gene lost 5 bases and the J gene lost 4 bases, with 4 bases spanning the gap. CDR3 nucleotides: TGTGCCAGCAGCCTCTCAGATACGCAGTATTTT. Translating it yields CASSLSDTQYF.

This clone was seen once. The chain links TRBV7-8 to TRBJ1-5; 12 bases map to TRBD1. Germline-derived CDR1 and CDR2 are SGHVS and FQNEAQ. V lost 5 bases and J lost 2; bases outside the gene matches: 10. CDR3 length: 18 residues. The CDR3 bases are TGTGCCAGCAGCCTCCGGGACAGGGGGCTGGTGGGCAATCAGCCCCAGCATTTT. Translation: CASSLRDRGLVGNQPQHF. The variable domain in full, completed from reference TRBV7-8 and TRBJ1-5, reads GAGVSQSPRYKVAKRGQDVALRCDPISGHVSLFWYQQALGQGPEFLTYFQNEAQLDKSGLPSDRFFAERPEGSVSTLKIQRTQQEDSAVYLCASSLRDRGLVGNQPQHFGDGTRLSIL.

The chain joins TRBV14 to TRBJ2-7; D call uncertain. CDR3 length equals 16 residues. V was pared by 0 bases and J by 1 base, with 13 bases between. CDR1 is SGHDN and CDR2 is FVKESK in the germline V gene. The CDR3 bases are TGTGCCAGCAGCCAAGATTCGCGACACGGGTCCTACGAGCAGTACTTC. It specifies CASSQDSRHGSYEQYF.

This sequence joins TRBV9 and TRBJ2-7; weak D call: TRBD1 (6 bases). Germline V gives CDR1 SGDLS, CDR2 YYNGEE. Trimming left V 7 bases short and J 4 bases short, with 21 bases between. This CDR3 is 15 amino acids long. This chain's CDR3 is CASAPGALAGYEQYF. The CDR3 bases are TGTGCCAGCGCCCCAGGGGCCTTAGCCGGGTACGAGCAGTACTTC.

J is TRBJ2-7 and V is TRBV2, with TRBD2 matching 9 bases. Germline V gene sequence: CDR1 SNHLY, CDR2 FYNNEI. V was clipped by 8 bases and J by 1 base; unmatched bases: 6. The CDR3 spans 14 residues. The CDR3 sequence is CASGSGSLSYEQYF. The CDR3 DNA sequence: TGTGCCAGCGGTAGCGGGAGTCTGTCCTACGAGCAGTACTTC.

This chain's CDR3 is CASSLVRGAGNTIYF. The CDR3 DNA reads as TGTGCCAGCAGCTTAGTCAGGGGCGCGGGAAACACCATATATTTT. The chain combines TRBV7-2 with TRBJ1-3; tentative D call: TRBD1 (6 bases). V dropped 1 base and J dropped 4 bases, with 11 bases sitting between them. Germline CDR1 reads SGHTA; CDR2 reads FQGNSA. CDR3 length equals 15 residues.

The gene calls are TRBV6-5 and TRBJ1-1; D remains unclear. Germline-derived CDR1 and CDR2 are MNHEY and SVGAGI. The germline V and J ends were trimmed by 6 bases and 4 bases, with 18 bases remaining between them. This CDR3 region has 15 residues. CDR3 sequence reads: CASRQAHGRVTEAFF. CDR3 sequence (DNA): TGTGCCAGCAGACAAGCCCATGGCAGAGTCACTGAAGCTTTCTTT.

The chain joins TRBV19 to TRBJ1-5, with D perhaps matching TRBD1 (5 bases). V was shortened by 6 bases and J by 5 bases, with 11 bases between the two germline ends. The CDR3 extends over 13 amino acids. In germline, CDR1 is LNHDA, CDR2 SQIVND (reference sequence). The CDR3 is CASSGTADQPQHF. For the CDR3, the DNA is TGTGCCAGTAGCGGGACTGCGGATCAGCCCCAGCATTTT. The variable domain in full, completed from reference TRBV19 and TRBJ1-5, reads DGGITQSPKYLFRKEGQNVTLSCEQNLNHDAMYWYRQDPGQGLRLIYYSQIVNDFQKGDIAEGYSVSREKKESFPLTVTSAQKNPTAFYLCASSGTADQPQHFGDGTRLSIL.

Ten or more counts support this clone. The V and J genes are TRBV7-3 and TRBJ1-1; D may be TRBD1 (6 bases). The CDR3 consists of 13 residues. Germline-derived CDR1 and CDR2 are SGHTA and FQGTGA. The V end was cut by 3 bases, the J end by 4 bases, with 9 bases between. In nucleotides, the CDR3 is TGTGCCAGCAGCTTGCGGGGGCTCACTGAAGCTTTCTTT. This encodes CASSLRGLTEAFF.

This rearrangement joins TRBV7-9 to TRBJ2-7; D may be TRBD2 (6 bases). The CDR3 has 14 amino acids. V was shortened by 1 base and J by 2 bases, with 9 bases between the two germline ends. The germline V gene encodes CDR1 SEHNR and CDR2 FQNEAQ (reference sequence). This chain's CDR3 is CASSLGGATYEQYF. CDR3 nucleotide sequence: TGTGCCAGCAGCTTAGGCGGGGCAACCTACGAGCAGTACTTC.

V usage is TRBV27 and J usage is TRBJ2-7; 10 bases line up with TRBD1. The CDR3 totals 15 residues. The germline CDR1 and CDR2 sequences are MNHEY and SMNVEV (reference sequence). The trim removed 1 base at V and 6 bases at J, leaving 6 bases unmatched. CDR3: CASSLYRDRGGEQYF. DNA for the CDR3: TGTGCCAGCAGTTTATACCGGGACAGGGGAGGCGAGCAGTACTTC.

The CDR3 DNA sequence: TGTGCCAGCAGCTGGAGTAGGGGGATGAACACTGAAGCTTTCTTT. Amino acids: CASSWSRGMNTEAFF. The chain carries TRBV7-2 and TRBJ1-1; D is perhaps TRBD1 (6 bases). This CDR3 contains 15 residues. Per the germline V gene, CDR1 is SGHTA and CDR2 is FQGNSA. Trimming stripped 4 bases from V and 0 bases from J, with 12 bases between.